These T cell receptor beta chains were read from a single sample in a study of cytomegalovirus exposure and HLA in healthy donors. Libraries were prepared by immunoSEQ multiplex PCR; TCRdb keeps only in-frame clonotypes and omits some of them. The sample lists about 100,000 clones; around 77% were seen once. Sequenced sample: PBMCs. All receptors come from a man between 18 and 35 years old in good health and CMV-seronegative. Both conserved end residues are part of each CDR3. The D gene is left open where the match is weak. A clone size is listed for some rows: how often the clone was seen (once, few, many), or a class if it is expanded.

TRBJ2-7 - - 14 TRBV6-1 TGTGCCAGCAGCGAAAGGACTGAAACCTACGAGCAGTACTTC CASSERTETYEQYF
TRBJ1-3 - - 13 TRBV5-4 TGTGCCAGCAGCCTACCCGGGTTAAACACCATATATTTT CASSLPGLNTIYF
TRBJ2-2 - TRBD1 17 TRBV19 TGTGCCAGTAGTAGCCCCTTTTGGACAGGGTTGACCGGGGAGCTGTTTTTT CASSSPFWTGLTGELFF
TRBJ2-5 - - 13 TRBV7-2 TGTGCCAGCAGCTTTGAGGGTCAAGAGACCCAGTACTTC CASSFEGQETQYF
TRBJ2-1 - TRBD2 16 TRBV7-8 TGTGCCAGCAGCTTGCCTAGCGGGGGCTCCTACAATGAGCAGTTCTTC CASSLPSGGSYNEQFF
TRBJ2-3 once TRBD2 16 TRBV5-4 TGTGCCAGCAGCCCGGGGGGCGGGGGGCGTAGAGATACGCAGTATTTT CASSPGGGGRRDTQYF
TRBJ2-7 - - 12 TRBV5-4 TGTGCCAGCAGCTGGGGCTCCGACGAGCAGTACTTC CASSWGSDEQYF
TRBJ1-6 - - 12 TRBV6-1 TGTGCCAGCAGTCAAATTAATTCACCCCTCCACTTT CASSQINSPLHF
TRBJ2-1 - - 13 TRBV7-6 TGTGCCAGCAGCTCCGACAGCAACAATGAGCAGTTCTTC CASSSDSNNEQFF
TRBJ1-2 - - 14 TRBV29-1 TGCAGCGTCCCCGCCCCCAGGTCTAACTATGGCTACACCTTC CSVPAPRSNYGYTF
TRBJ2-5 - TRBD2 13 TRBV5-1 TGCGCCACCGGGGGGGGGCCCCAAGAGACCCAGTACTTC CATGGGPQETQYF
TRBJ1-6 - - 13 TRBV4-3 TGCGCCAGCAGCCAAGATCTTCCTTCACCCCTCCACTTT CASSQDLPSPLHF
TRBJ2-1 - - 15 TRBV5-1 TGCGCCAGCAGCTTGGGCGGAATTTCCTACAATGAGCAGTTCTTC CASSLGGISYNEQFF
TRBJ1-2 - - 14 TRBV6-5 TGTGCCAGCAGTTACTCGTCCATATCCGGGGGCTACACCTTC CASSYSSISGGYTF
TRBJ1-4 - TRBD1 15 TRBV29-1 TGCAGCGTTGAAGATAAAAACAGGGGGAATGAAAAACTGTTTTTT CSVEDKNRGNEKLFF